This is a list of T cell receptor beta chains from one sample in a study of T-cell reconstitution after alpha-beta-depleted transplantation in children. Using its own MiXCR run on the PCR reads, TCRdb lists one record per CDR3 protein. The sample includes some 600,000 distinct CDR3 sequences, about an eighth of them seen just once. Here the sequenced sample was PBMCs, mostly from graft donor cells, taken 360 days after TCRalphabeta/CD19-depleted stem cell transplant. The receptors originated from a male patient between 5 and 17 years old who had a stem cell transplant for acute myeloid leukemia, so the T cells may come from the graft donor. The conserved cysteine and the conserved F or W are not part of the CDR3 here. The order of the fields is D gene, clone size, V gene, CDR3 protein. D genes are given only for firm matches. Expanded clones get a size class; other rows say once, few or many, or leave the size out.

TRBD1	.	TRBV20-1	SAPFWDRGMY
TRBD1	few	TRBV10-3	AISERTGLYEQY
TRBD2	few	TRBV4-3	ASSQGTSGNTLQETQY
.	.	TRBV5-6	ASSLWAGRTDTQY
TRBD2	.	TRBV7-6	ASSLRAGATVPSNIETEY
.	few	TRBV4-3	ASSQDAQVSGNTIY
.	many	TRBV12-3/TRBV12-4	ASSFSAGTIYEQY
TRBD2	many	TRBV12-3/TRBV12-4	ASTIATSGLNNEQF
TRBD1	few	TRBV28	ASSSGTAEAF
TRBD2	few	TRBV24-1	ATSDPGLAVGELF
.	.	TRBV7-8	ASSLADRKQY
TRBD1	few	TRBV11-2	ASIPSRSGGFTEAF
.	.	TRBV6-1	ASTGAHGRYGYT
.	.	TRBV5-6	ASSLLGASVYNEQF